This T cell receptor beta chain was found in a study of cytomegalovirus exposure and HLA in healthy donors. Study background: As released early, the data held 65 million to 90 million unique TCRs from HLA-typed donors.

General study points: For most TCR beta V segments, an earlier analysis put the productive rate at about 87% or about 30% of the time.

Germline CDR1 MNHEY, CDR2 SVGAGI. Between the trimmed V and J ends, which lost 2 bases and 0 bases, there was a span of 7 bases. CDR3 size: 15 residues. Vbeta (60) and Jbeta (13) primers were used in the PCR. Repertoires were generated with immunoSEQ multiplex PCR, while TCRdb's copy carries only in-frame clones and drops some. The sample consists of approximately 300,000 clones, around 80% of them appearing once. This clone was detected only a few times. Its antigen is currently unknown. The clonotype was recovered from a girl aged 2 to 9 in good health and CMV-seronegative. The V gene is TRBV6-5, the J gene TRBJ2-2, with D hard to call. The specimen was PBMCs. This CDR3 is CASSYGQSNTGELFF. The CDR3 bases are TGTGCCAGCAGTTACGGGCAGTCGAACACCGGGGAGCTGTTTTTT.